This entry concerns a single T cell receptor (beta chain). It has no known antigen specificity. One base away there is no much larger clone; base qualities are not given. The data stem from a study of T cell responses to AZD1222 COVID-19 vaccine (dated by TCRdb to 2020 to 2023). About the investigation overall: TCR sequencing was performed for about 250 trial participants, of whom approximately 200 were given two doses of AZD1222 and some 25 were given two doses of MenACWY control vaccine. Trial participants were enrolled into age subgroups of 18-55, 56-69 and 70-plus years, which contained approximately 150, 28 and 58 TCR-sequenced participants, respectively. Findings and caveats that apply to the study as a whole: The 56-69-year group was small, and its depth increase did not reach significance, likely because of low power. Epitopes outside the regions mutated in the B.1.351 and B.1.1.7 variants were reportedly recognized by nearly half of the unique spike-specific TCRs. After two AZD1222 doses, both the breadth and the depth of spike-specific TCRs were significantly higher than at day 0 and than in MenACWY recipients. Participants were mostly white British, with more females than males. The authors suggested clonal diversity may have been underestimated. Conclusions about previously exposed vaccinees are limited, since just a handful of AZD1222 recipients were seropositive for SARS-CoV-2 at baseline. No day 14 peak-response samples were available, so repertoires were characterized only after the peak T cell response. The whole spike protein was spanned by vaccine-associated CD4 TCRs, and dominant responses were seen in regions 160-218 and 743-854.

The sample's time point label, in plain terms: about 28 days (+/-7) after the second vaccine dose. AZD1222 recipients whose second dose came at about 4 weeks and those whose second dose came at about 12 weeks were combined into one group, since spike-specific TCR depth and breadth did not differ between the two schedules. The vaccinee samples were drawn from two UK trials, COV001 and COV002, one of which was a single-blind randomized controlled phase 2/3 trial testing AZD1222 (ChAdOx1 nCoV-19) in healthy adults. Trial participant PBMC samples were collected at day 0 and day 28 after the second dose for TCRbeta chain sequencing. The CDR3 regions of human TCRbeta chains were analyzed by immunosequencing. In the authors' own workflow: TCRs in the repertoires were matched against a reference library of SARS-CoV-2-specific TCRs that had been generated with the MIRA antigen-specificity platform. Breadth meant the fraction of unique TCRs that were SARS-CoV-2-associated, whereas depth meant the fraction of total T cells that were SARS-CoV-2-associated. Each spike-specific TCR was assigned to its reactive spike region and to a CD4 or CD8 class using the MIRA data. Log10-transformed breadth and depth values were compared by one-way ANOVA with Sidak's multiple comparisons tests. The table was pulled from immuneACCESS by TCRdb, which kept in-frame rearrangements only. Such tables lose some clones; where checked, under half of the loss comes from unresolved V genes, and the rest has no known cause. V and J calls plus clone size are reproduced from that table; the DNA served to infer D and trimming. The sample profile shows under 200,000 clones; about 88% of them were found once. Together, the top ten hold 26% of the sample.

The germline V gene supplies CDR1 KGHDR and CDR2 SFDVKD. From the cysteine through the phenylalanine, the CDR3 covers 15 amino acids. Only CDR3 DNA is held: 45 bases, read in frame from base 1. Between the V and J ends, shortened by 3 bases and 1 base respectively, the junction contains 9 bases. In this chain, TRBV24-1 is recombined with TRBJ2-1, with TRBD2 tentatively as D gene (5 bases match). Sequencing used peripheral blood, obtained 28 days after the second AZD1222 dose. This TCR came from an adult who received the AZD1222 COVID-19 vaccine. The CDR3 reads CATSDPSGSYNEQFF. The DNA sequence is TGTGCCACCAGTGATCCGAGCGGATCCTACAATGAGCAGTTCTTC.